This T cell receptor beta chain was documented in a study of blood T cells in healthy people across ages. Study in general: With template switching, about one barcoded beta molecule was captured per two T cells.

Overall study results and limits: Long-lived donors exceeded aged donors in naive CD4+ cells and diversity.

Regarding this clonotype: Its target is unknown.

Healthy Caucasian individuals from Russia aged 6 to 90 served as donors. Each donor's blood draw was 8.5 to 10 milliliters of peripheral blood. The CDR3 spans 15 residues. Germline loops: CDR1 MNHEY, CDR2 SVGEGT. Unmatched junction bases numbered 3, after V lost 6 bases and J lost 4 bases. The authors ran a second PCR of about 6 to 11 cycles using a sample-barcoded 5' primer and a J-beta primer mix. TCRdb ran MiXCR on the 5' RACE reads and lists one entry per CDR3 protein. The sample shows about 900,000 distinct CDR3 sequences, about 44% of them seen only once. This clonotype was obtained from a man younger than 45 in good health. What was sequenced was blood. The chain is built from TRBV6-2 or TRBV6-3 and TRBJ2-2, with 12 bases lining up with TRBD2. Here the CDR3 reads CASRTSGGITGELFF. DNA for the CDR3: TGTGCCAGCAGAACTAGCGGGGGGATCACCGGGGAGCTGTTTTTT.